The 24 T cell receptor beta chains below come from one sample, sequenced in a study of T cells in Graves' hyperthyroidism and ophthalmopathy. TCR beta CDR3 regions were amplified from RNA transcripts. A first-round RT-PCR of the TCR CDR3 used the HTBI primer set. TCRdb reanalysed the multiplex PCR reads using MiXCR and keeps one entry per CDR3 protein. Here the sample spans hundreds of thousands of distinct CDR3 sequences, just over 35% being singletons. Source material: blood. These receptors came from a woman aged 40-49 years with Graves' hyperthyroidism.

This clonotype was counted at least ten times. J is TRBJ1-2 and V is TRBV10-2; no reliable D call. The CDR3 runs to 13 residues. Trimming stripped 3 bases from V and 5 bases from J, with 10 bases between. The V gene's germline CDR1 is WSHSY and CDR2 SAAADI. In nucleotides, the CDR3 is TGCGCCAGCAGTGAAAGGGCCTTATATGGCTACACCTTC. Translation: CASSERALYGYTF.

This clonotype was observed a handful of times. This chain links TRBV28 with TRBJ2-5, with D maybe TRBD1 (6 bases). V lost 6 bases and J lost 3, with 20 bases in between. Germline-derived CDR1 and CDR2 are MDHEN and SYDVKM. CDR3 length: 16 amino acids. CDR3 DNA sequence: TGTGCCAGCAGCCCTGGGGGCGGGCAGGTTAAAGAGACCCAGTACTTC. Translating it yields CASSPGGGQVKETQYF.

In its sample, this clonotype was seen many times. The chain couples TRBV7-2 to TRBJ2-7, with TRBD2 matching over 8 bases. The germline CDR1 and CDR2 sequences are SGHTA and FQGNSA. The V segment lost 4 bases and the J segment 2 bases; nucleotides outside the gene matches: 4. The length of the CDR3 is 14 residues. The CDR3 sequence is CASSSPGLAYEQYF. CDR3 bases: TGTGCCAGCAGCTCACCGGGACTAGCCTACGAGCAGTACTTC.

This clonotype was seen many times. The chain uses TRBV7-9 and TRBJ1-1; 7 nucleotides align to TRBD1. Trimming took 1 base from V and 6 from J; bases not matched to a gene: 5. This CDR3 contains 14 residues. Germline V gene sequence: CDR1 SEHNR, CDR2 FQNEAQ (reference sequence). The CDR3 reads CASSLGTGRAEAFF. CDR3 DNA sequence: TGTGCCAGCAGCTTAGGGACAGGACGGGCTGAAGCTTTCTTT. Variable domain in full (rest from reference TRBV7-9 and TRBJ1-1): DTGVSQNPRHKITKRGQNVTFRCDPISEHNRLYWYRQTLGQGPEFLTYFQNEAQLEKSRLLSDRFSAERPKGSFSTLEIQRTEQGDSAMYLCASSLGTGRAEAFFGQGTRLTVV.

About this clonotype: Germline and junction disagree at one end, which may indicate a read error. The chain has TRBV20-1 and TRBJ2-6; TRBD1 is a possible D gene (6 bases). This CDR3 spans 12 amino acids. The germline V gene has CDR1 DFQATT and CDR2 SNEGSKA (reference sequence). The CDR3 region is CSANSDSNTEAF. In DNA form, the CDR3 reads TGCAGTGCTAATTCGGACAGCAACACTGAAGCTTTC.

Concerning this clonotype: The germline gene is not matched at one end of the junction; a read error may be the cause. This chain uses TRBV7-7 with TRBJ2-2; possibly TRBD1 for D (6 bases). CDR1 SSHAT and CDR2 FNYEAQ come from the germline V gene (reference sequence). The CDR3 runs 14 residues. CDR3 loop: CASSLETGFGELFF. The DNA for the CDR3 is TGTGCTAGCAGCTTGGAAACAGGGTTCGGGGAGCTGTTTTTT.

This clonotype has a count of ten or more. This chain uses TRBV5-6 with TRBJ1-2, with TRBD1 matching 7 bases. Germline trimming cut 4 bases from V and 3 bases from J; bases unmatched to any gene: 9. Germline values: CDR1 SGHDT, CDR2 YYEEEE. The CDR3 is 15 residues long. The CDR3 spells CASSVDREVDYGYTF. CDR3 bases: TGTGCCAGCAGCGTCGACAGGGAGGTGGACTATGGCTACACCTTC.

This clonotype was counted between two and nine times. This chain connects TRBV6-5 to TRBJ2-3, with TRBD2 matching over 7 bases. CDR3 length: 13 amino acids. Germline trimming cut 10 bases from V and 3 bases from J; bases unmatched to any gene: 7. Germline V gene sequence: CDR1 MNHEY, CDR2 SVGAGI. CDR3 bases: TGTGCCATCCGGCGGGAGAGTACAGATACGCAGTATTTT. It specifies CAIRRESTDTQYF.

This clonotype was observed a single time. The J gene is TRBJ2-6, the V gene TRBV7-8; D gene ambiguous. The ends were cut back, 1 base at V and 9 bases at J, with 7 bases in the middle. This CDR3 is 13 amino acids long. Per the germline V gene, CDR1 is SGHVS and CDR2 is FQNEAQ. CDR3 in DNA: TGTGCCAGCAGCTTAGGGCAGGTCAACGTCCTGACTTTC. It specifies CASSLGQVNVLTF.

Notes on this clonotype: Since the CDR3 does not end with the conserved phenylalanine or tryptophan, this likely comes from a read error. The limits of the CDR3 on the DNA are not certain, so only TCRdb's listed CDR3 is given. V is TRBV9 and J is TRBJ1-6. The CDR3 is 8 amino acids long, termini counted. Germline lookup yields CDR1 SGDLS and CDR2 YYNGEE. The CDR3 sequence: CASSVAPR.

A note on this clonotype: The junction shows a germline mismatch at one end, possibly a read error. The V call is TRBV20-1, the J call TRBJ1-5; 8 nucleotides line up with TRBD1. The CDR3 runs to 16 residues. Germline lookup yields CDR1 DFQATT and CDR2 SNEGSKA (reference sequence). CDR3 sequence (DNA): TGCAGTGCCAGAGATCGTGACAGGGGAAAGGAGCAGCCCCAGCATTTT. Translating it yields CSARDRDRGKEQPQHF.

This clonotype occurred a few times. The gene calls are TRBV20-1 and TRBJ1-1; the match to TRBD1 covers 10 bases. V shed 0 bases, J shed 3 bases, and the junction held 4 bases outside the gene matches. Germline V CDR1 and CDR2: DFQATT, SNEGSKA (reference sequence). CDR3 length: 15 amino acids. The CDR3 loop is CSARDTDRGYTEAFF. CDR3 bases: TGCAGTGCTAGAGACACGGACAGGGGGTACACTGAAGCTTTCTTT.

This clonotype has a single count. The chain uses TRBV7-2 and TRBJ1-2; 10 bases fit TRBD1. Trimming at V came to 7 bases and at J to 4 bases, leaving 6 bases not matched to a gene. The CDR3 totals 14 residues. Per germline, CDR1 SGHTA and CDR2 FQGNSA. The CDR3 region is CASTGTGARYGYTF. The CDR3 region has the DNA TGTGCCAGCACCGGGACAGGGGCCCGCTATGGCTACACCTTC.

This clonotype showed up just once. This chain connects TRBV5-4 to TRBJ2-7, with D maybe TRBD1 (6 bases). The CDR3 spans 14 residues. CDR1 and CDR2 from the germline V gene are SGHNT and YYREEE (reference sequence). V dropped 4 bases and J dropped 2 bases, with 13 bases sitting between them. The CDR3 here is CASSAGDNTYEQYF. CDR3 DNA: TGTGCCAGCAGCGCTGGGGACAACACCTACGAGCAGTACTTC.

In this sample, this clonotype turned up a few times. The V call is TRBV5-6, the J call TRBJ2-7, with D perhaps matching TRBD2 (6 bases). V lost 6 bases to trimming and J lost 2 bases, with 15 bases between them. The CDR3 runs 14 residues. From germline, CDR1 is SGHDT and CDR2 YYEEEE. DNA of the CDR3: TGTGCCAGCACCCATGGCGGGGTCCCCTACGAGCAGTACTTC. Protein product: CASTHGGVPYEQYF.

This clonotype was observed many times. The chain carries TRBV19 and TRBJ1-4; D possibly corresponds to TRBD1 (6 bases). The germline V gene has CDR1 LNHDA and CDR2 SQIVND (reference sequence). With 6 bases removed from V and 5 bases from J, the gap between germline ends came to 13 bases. CDR3 length equals 14 residues. CDR3 residues: CASSTTGLNEKLFF. Written as DNA, the CDR3 is TGTGCCAGTAGCACAACAGGGCTCAATGAAAAACTGTTTTTT. Full variable domain (outside the CDR3, taken from reference TRBV19 and TRBJ1-4): DGGITQSPKYLFRKEGQNVTLSCEQNLNHDAMYWYRQDPGQGLRLIYYSQIVNDFQKGDIAEGYSVSREKKESFPLTVTSAQKNPTAFYLCASSTTGLNEKLFFGSGTQLSVL.

V is TRBV18 and J is TRBJ2-7; D is undetermined. The germline gives CDR1 KGHSH, CDR2 LQKENI. V shed 1 base and J shed 5 bases, with 15 bases lying between them. The CDR3 extends over 15 amino acids. This chain's CDR3 is CASSPQPHFNDEQYF. The CDR3 DNA follows: TGTGCCAGCTCACCACAACCGCACTTTAACGACGAGCAGTACTTC.

The chain is built from TRBV7-9 and TRBJ1-2; no definite D call. Trimming cost V 0 bases and J 1 base, with 9 bases left between them. Germline CDR1 and CDR2: SEHNR and FQNEAQ (reference sequence). The CDR3 spans 15 residues. CDR3 region: CASSLAVSVNYGYTF. The CDR3 DNA follows: TGTGCCAGCAGCTTAGCAGTTTCCGTTAACTATGGCTACACCTTC.

This clonotype was seen at least ten times. The gene calls are TRBV24-1 and TRBJ1-1, with D maybe TRBD1 (5 bases). Trimming shortened V by 3 bases and J by 0 bases, and 7 bases separated the two germline ends. This CDR3 has 14 amino acids. Per the germline V gene, CDR1 is KGHDR and CDR2 is SFDVKD. The CDR3 spells CATSDGTVNTEAFF. The CDR3 DNA is TGTGCCACCAGTGATGGGACGGTGAACACTGAAGCTTTCTTT.

Ten or more counts support this clonotype. One base away lies a much larger clone, so this may be a sequencing read error. The chain couples TRBV7-2 to TRBJ1-2; a possible D gene is TRBD1 (6 bases). Deletions cut 4 bases from V and 2 bases from J, with 14 bases between. The CDR3 is 15 residues long. In germline, CDR1 is SGHTA, CDR2 FQGNSA. CDR3 sequence reads: CASSSYRESNYGYTF. CDR3 DNA sequence: TGTGCCAGCAGCTCGTACAGGGAGTCCAACTATGGCTACACCTTC. Combining the CDR3 with reference TRBV7-2 and TRBJ1-2 gives the whole variable domain GAGVSQSPSNKVTEKGKDVELRCDPISGHTALYWYRQSLGQGLEFLIYFQGNSAPDKSGLPSDRFSAERTGGSVSTLTIQRTQQEDSAVYLCASSSYRESNYGYTFGSGTRLTVV.

In its sample, this clonotype was seen many times. This rearrangement joins TRBV7-6 to TRBJ1-2; D uncertain. CDR1 and CDR2 (germline): SGHVS, FNYEAQ. The CDR3 has 15 residues. The ends were cut back, 1 base at V and 0 bases at J, with 9 bases in the middle. CDR3 DNA sequence: TGTGCCAGCAGCTTAGGAACAGAAGCTAACTATGGCTACACCTTC. Translated: CASSLGTEANYGYTF.

This chain uses TRBV7-2 with TRBJ2-5, with D maybe TRBD1 (5 bases). With 1 base removed from V and 4 bases from J, the gap between germline ends came to 13 bases. CDR3 length: 15 amino acids. Germline values: CDR1 SGHTA, CDR2 FQGNSA. For the CDR3, the DNA is TGTGCCAGCAGCTTAGTGGGGCAGGGCGGAGAGACCCAGTACTTC. Translating it yields CASSLVGQGGETQYF.

Notes on this clonotype: With a much larger clone just one base away, this may be a read error. This chain links TRBV7-9 with TRBJ1-6; 11 nucleotides agree with TRBD1. The CDR3 is made up of 15 amino acids. The germline CDR1 and CDR2 sequences are SEHNR and FQNEAQ (reference sequence). CDR3 sequence: CAGSQEGQGDSPLHF. CDR3 bases: TGCGCCGGCAGCCAGGAGGGACAGGGGGATTCACCCCTCCACTTT. Filled out from reference TRBV7-9 and TRBJ1-6, the complete variable domain reads DTGVSQNPRHKITKRGQNVTFRCDPISEHNRLYWYRQTLGQGPEFLTYFQNEAQLEKSRLLSDRFSAERPKGSFSTLEIQRTEQGDSAMYLCAGSQEGQGDSPLHFGNGTRLTVT.

This clonotype was counted a few times. The chain carries TRBV29-1 and TRBJ2-3; no clear D gene. This CDR3 region has 13 residues. The V end was cut by 4 bases, the J end by 2 bases, with 10 bases between. Germline V CDR1 and CDR2: SQVTM, ANQGSEA. CDR3 nucleotides: TGCAGCGTTGCGGTACTCACCACAGATACGCAGTATTTT. Its protein product is CSVAVLTTDTQYF.